This T cell receptor (beta chain) was recovered during a study of T cells in Graves' hyperthyroidism and ophthalmopathy. The source material, RNA transcripts, was used to amplify TCR beta CDR3 regions. The HTBI set primed first-round TCR CDR3 RT-PCR. TCRdb called the multiplex PCR reads again in MiXCR, with one record for every CDR3 protein. The table includes some 570,000 distinct CDR3 sequences, 13% to 15% detected once. The sample holds many counts of this clonotype. Patients were excluded because of uncontrolled infection, other autoimmune disease, pregnancy or lactation. The PBMCs had their origin in about 9.7 ml of fresh peripheral blood. Sequencing was carried out using blood. The sequence came from a woman aged 18 to 35 with Graves' ophthalmopathy.

In DNA form, the CDR3 reads TGTGCCAGCAGTTACCAGCGGCAGGGGGCCACGCCTAGCACAGATACGCAGTATTTT. Translating gives CASSYQRQGATPSTDTQYF. The chain recombines TRBV6-2 or TRBV6-3 with TRBJ2-3; 8 bases line up with TRBD1. Trimming cost V 2 bases and J 0 bases; bases outside gene matches: 13. The CDR3 has 19 residues. CDR1 and CDR2 from the germline V gene are MNHEY and SVGEGT.